The 14 T cell receptor beta chains reported below all come from one sample, sequenced in a study of T-cell reconstitution after alpha-beta-depleted transplantation in children. Unique molecular identifiers tagged the TCRbeta library. TCRdb independently ran MiXCR on the PCR reads; one entry per CDR3 protein. The table records fewer than 700,000 distinct CDR3 sequences, under 15% of them present only once. The sequenced sample was PBMCs, mostly from graft donor cells, obtained 360 days after TCRalphabeta/CD19-depleted stem cell transplant. These receptors were taken from a male patient aged 10 to 17 who had a stem cell transplant for acute myeloid leukemia, so the T cells may come from the graft donor.

This chain uses TRBV7-3 with TRBJ2-2; 10 bases fit TRBD2. The V and J ends lost 1 base and 5 bases, in that order; junction bases with no gene match: 1. The CDR3 length is 15 residues. Germline values: CDR1 SGHTA, CDR2 FQGTGA. CDR3 coding DNA: TGTGCCAGCAGCTTAATGACTAGCGGGACCGGGGAGCTGTTTTTT. The encoded protein is CASSLMTSGTGELFF.

Only a few counts were recorded for this clonotype. This chain connects TRBV4-3 to TRBJ2-1; D call uncertain. The CDR3 has 15 amino acids. The V gene's germline CDR1 is LGHNA and CDR2 YSLEER. V gave up 2 bases and J gave up 0 bases, with 8 bases separating them. CDR3: CASSQNSVSYNEQFF. In DNA, the CDR3 is TGCGCCAGCAGCCAAAACTCCGTCTCCTACAATGAGCAGTTCTTC.

This rearrangement joins TRBV24-1 to TRBJ2-7, with TRBD1 matching over 7 bases. Germline V gene data show CDR1 as KGHDR and CDR2 as SFDVKD. The CDR3 is made up of 13 amino acids. V was pared by 9 bases and J by 1 base, with 5 bases of the junction left unmatched. Here the CDR3 reads CATGTDRSYEQYF. CDR3 nucleotides: TGTGCCACCGGGACAGACCGATCCTACGAGCAGTACTTC.

This clonotype was recorded many times. The rearrangement links TRBV5-1 to TRBJ2-1; either TRBD1 or TRBD2 may supply D (5 bases each). The CDR3 spans 15 residues. V was cut by 7 bases and J by 7 bases, with 21 bases left in between. The germline V gene encodes CDR1 SGHRS and CDR2 YFSETQ. The chain's CDR3 is CASSPGRVPTNEQFF. The CDR3 DNA reads as TGCGCCAGCTCCCCGGGGCGGGTCCCAACAAATGAGCAGTTCTTC.

The J gene is TRBJ2-7, the V gene TRBV12-5, with 12 bases aligning to TRBD2. This CDR3 is 18 amino acids long. In germline, CDR1 is LGHNT, CDR2 FRNRAP. V lost 2 bases to trimming and J lost 2 bases; unmatched junction nucleotides: 10. The CDR3 is CASGLPRLAGEKPYEQYF. CDR3 in DNA: TGTGCTAGTGGTTTGCCCCGACTAGCGGGAGAGAAGCCCTACGAGCAGTACTTC. Using reference TRBV12-5 and TRBJ2-7 for the parts outside the CDR3, the full variable domain is DARVTQTPRHKVTEMGQEVTMRCQPILGHNTVFWYRQTMMQGLELLAYFRNRAPLDDSGMPKDRFSAEMPDATLATLKIQPSEPRDSAVYFCASGLPRLAGEKPYEQYFGPGTRLTVT.

This clonotype was counted between two and nine times. The chain carries TRBV5-5 and TRBJ2-7; a possible D gene is TRBD2 (5 bases). This CDR3 region has 14 residues. V dropped 2 bases and J dropped 3 bases, with 12 bases sitting between them. CDR1 is SGHKS, CDR2 YYEKEE, per germline (reference sequence). The chain's CDR3 is CASSFGEISYEQYF. CDR3 DNA: TGTGCCAGCAGCTTCGGGGAGATAAGCTACGAGCAGTACTTC.

This clonotype was seen a few times. V gene TRBV6-2 or TRBV6-3 combines with J gene TRBJ2-1; 14 bases are a match to TRBD2. The germline gives CDR1 MNHEY, CDR2 SVGEGT. This CDR3 comprises 17 residues. V lost 6 bases to trimming and J lost 6 bases; unmatched junction nucleotides: 10. The CDR3 DNA sequence: TGTGCCAGCAGCGAGCTGCTGGGACTAGCGGGAGTCAATGAGCAGTTCTTC. This translates into CASSELLGLAGVNEQFF.

This clonotype was counted only a few times. This chain links TRBV29-1 with TRBJ2-1, with a tentative D call TRBD1 (6 bases). V dropped 1 base and J dropped 1 base, with 11 bases sitting between them. Germline CDR1 reads SQVTM; CDR2 reads ANQGSEA. CDR3 length: 15 amino acids. The DNA for the CDR3 is TGCAGCGTTGAAGGTAGTAGGGGGTCCTACAATGAGCAGTTCTTC. Its protein product is CSVEGSRGSYNEQFF.

This clonotype was observed a few times. The chain couples TRBV28 to TRBJ2-7; 8 nucleotides agree with TRBD2. V shed 6 bases, J shed 3 bases, and the junction held 7 bases outside the gene matches. The CDR3 contains 14 residues. In germline, CDR1 is MDHEN, CDR2 SYDVKM. CDR3 sequence (DNA): TGTGCCAGCAGCGAAGGGACTAGTCACTACGAGCAGTACTTC. This translates into CASSEGTSHYEQYF.

This clonotype has ten or more counts. The CDR3 DNA follows: TGCGCCAGCAGCCAAGGGTGGGGGTCCTACGAGCAGTACGTC. Translating it yields CASSQGWGSYEQYV. The chain joins TRBV4-1 to TRBJ2-7, with D perhaps TRBD1 or TRBD2 (5 bases each). This CDR3 has 14 residues. V was clipped by 1 base and J by 1 base, with 8 bases between them. Germline V gene sequence: CDR1 MGHRA, CDR2 YSYEKL.

V gene TRBV24-1 combines with J gene TRBJ2-1; tentatively, D is TRBD2 (6 bases). Looked up from germline, CDR1 is KGHDR and CDR2 is SFDVKD. CDR3 length: 17 amino acids. Trimming left V 5 bases short and J 0 bases short, with 16 bases between. The CDR3 bases are TGTGCCACCAGTGGGATTGGGACTTCGAGCTCCTACAATGAGCAGTTCTTC. Its protein is CATSGIGTSSSYNEQFF.

This clonotype came up many times. The chain combines TRBV6-2 or TRBV6-3 with TRBJ2-1; the D is unclear. Trimming pared 7 bases from V and 0 bases from J, leaving 13 bases between. Germline CDR1 is MNHEY and CDR2 is SVGEGT. This CDR3 spans 15 amino acids. As DNA, the CDR3 is TGTGCCAGCAACGCTCCAATGCTCTCCTACAATGAGCAGTTCTTC. This sequence encodes CASNAPMLSYNEQFF.

The genes are TRBV20-1 and TRBJ2-1; D unclear. The CDR3 contains 15 residues. The V end lost 3 bases, the J end lost 0 bases, and 12 bases lay between the germline ends. Germline V gives CDR1 DFQATT, CDR2 SNEGSKA (reference sequence). CDR3 amino acids: CSARIVVSSYNEQFF. The CDR3 region has the DNA TGCAGTGCTAGGATAGTGGTAAGCTCCTACAATGAGCAGTTCTTC.

This sequence joins TRBV3-1 and TRBJ2-3, with D unresolved. There are 15 residues in the CDR3. The ends were cut back, 1 base at V and 0 bases at J, with 8 bases in the middle. Per the germline V gene, CDR1 is LGHDT and CDR2 is YNNKEL (reference sequence). The CDR3 here is CASSQGIGSTDTQYF. DNA of the CDR3: TGTGCCAGCAGCCAAGGGATTGGGAGCACAGATACGCAGTATTTT.